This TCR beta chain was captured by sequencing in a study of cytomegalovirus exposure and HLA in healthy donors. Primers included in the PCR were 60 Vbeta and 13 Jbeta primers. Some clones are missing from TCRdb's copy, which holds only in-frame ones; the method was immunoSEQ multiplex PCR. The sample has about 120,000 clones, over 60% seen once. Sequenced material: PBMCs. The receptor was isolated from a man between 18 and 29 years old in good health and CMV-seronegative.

CDR3 nucleotides: TGTGCCACCAGCTGGGCAGCTGGGGAGACCCAGTACTTC. As protein: CATSWAAGETQYF. The rearrangement joins TRBV15 to TRBJ2-5; no reliable D call. The V gene lost 5 bases and the J gene lost 5 bases, with 12 bases spanning the gap. Germline loops: CDR1 LNHNV, CDR2 YYDKDF (reference sequence). This CDR3 is built from 13 residues.